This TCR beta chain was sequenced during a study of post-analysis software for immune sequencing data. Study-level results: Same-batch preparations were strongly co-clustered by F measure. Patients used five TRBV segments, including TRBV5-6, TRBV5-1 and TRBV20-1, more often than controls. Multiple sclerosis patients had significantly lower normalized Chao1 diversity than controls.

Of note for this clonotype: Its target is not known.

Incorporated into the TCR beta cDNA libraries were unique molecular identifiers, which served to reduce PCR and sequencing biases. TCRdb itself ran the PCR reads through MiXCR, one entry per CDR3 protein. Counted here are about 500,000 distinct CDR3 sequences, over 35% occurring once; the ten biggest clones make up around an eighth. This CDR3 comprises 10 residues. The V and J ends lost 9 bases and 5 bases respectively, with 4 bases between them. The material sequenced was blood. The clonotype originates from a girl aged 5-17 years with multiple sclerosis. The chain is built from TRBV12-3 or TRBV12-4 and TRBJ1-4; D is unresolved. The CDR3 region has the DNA TGTGCCAGTAAAAATGAAAAACTGTTTTTT. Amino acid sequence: CASKNEKLFF.